This is a list of T cell receptor beta chains from one sample in a study of regulatory T cells in long-lasting Graves disease. TCRdb reprocessed the multiplex PCR reads with MiXCR, giving one entry per CDR3 protein. The repertoire holds a few hundred thousand distinct CDR3 sequences, with less than 30% as singletons. This specimen consisted of peripheral blood mononuclear cells (PBMCs), obtained when the disease was refractory, from a patient treated with antithyroid drugs. All receptors come from a woman aged 40 to 49 with Graves disease. Each CDR3 is given with its conserved first and last residue. The D gene is left open where the match is weak. Only some rows state a clone size, as once, few, many or a class for expanded clones.

V: TRBV6-5; D: -; J: TRBJ2-2; size: -; CDR3: CASSYSVLSNTGELFF; DNA: TGTGCCAGCAGTTACTCGGTACTGTCGAACACCGGGGAGCTGTTTTTT
V: TRBV12-3/TRBV12-4; D: -; J: TRBJ1-2; size: many; CDR3: CASSLVGGKDYTF; DNA: TGTGCCAGCAGTTTAGTGGGAGGGAAGGACTACACCTTC
V: TRBV19; D: TRBD1; J: TRBJ2-3; size: few; CDR3: CASSASGTGATDTQYF; DNA: TGTGCCAGTAGTGCATCCGGGACAGGGGCAACAGATACGCAGTATTTT
V: TRBV12-3/TRBV12-4; D: TRBD2; J: TRBJ2-7; size: many; CDR3: CASSRSGSGTNEQYF; DNA: TGTGCCAGCAGCCGTAGCGGGAGCGGTACTAACGAGCAGTACTTC
V: TRBV9; D: TRBD2; J: TRBJ2-1; size: few; CDR3: CASSVGLAGGSGYNEQFF; DNA: TGTGCCAGCAGCGTTGGACTAGCGGGGGGGAGCGGTTACAATGAGCAGTTCTTC
V: TRBV30; D: -; J: TRBJ1-2; size: few; CDR3: CAWDRWGDGYTF; DNA: TGTGCCTGGGACAGGTGGGGGGATGGCTACACCTTC
V: TRBV10-3; D: TRBD2; J: TRBJ2-7; size: few; CDR3: CAISEGTSGIYEQYF; DNA: TGTGCCATCAGTGAAGGGACTAGCGGGATTTACGAGCAGTACTTC
V: TRBV14; D: -; J: TRBJ2-1; size: few; CDR3: CASSSMEGELWNEQFF; DNA: TGTGCCAGCAGCTCAATGGAGGGGGAGCTGTGGAATGAGCAGTTCTTC
V: TRBV14; D: -; J: TRBJ2-1; size: -; CDR3: CASSPEGKRAYNEQFF; DNA: TGTGCCAGCAGCCCCGAGGGGAAGCGGGCTTACAATGAGCAGTTCTTC
V: TRBV12-3/TRBV12-4; D: -; J: TRBJ2-7; size: -; CDR3: CASSHTPPLGEQYF; DNA: TGTGCCAGCAGCCATACCCCACCTTTGGGCGAGCAGTACTTC
V: TRBV28; D: -; J: TRBJ2-7; size: many; CDR3: CASSRGDPRREQYF; DNA: TGTGCCAGCTCTAGGGGGGACCCCAGACGCGAGCAGTACTTC
V: TRBV12-3/TRBV12-4; D: TRBD1; J: TRBJ2-1; size: -; CDR3: CASSRDRVAYNEQFF; DNA: TGTGCCAGCAGTCGGGACAGGGTAGCCTACAATGAGCAGTTCTTC
V: TRBV9; D: -; J: TRBJ2-1; size: -; CDR3: CAGSGREGGYNEQFF; DNA: TGTGCCGGCAGCGGTAGGGAGGGGGGATACAATGAGCAGTTCTTC
V: TRBV7-2; D: -; J: TRBJ2-5; size: many; CDR3: CASSISVGETQYF; DNA: TGTGCCAGCAGCATAAGTGTCGGGGAGACCCAGTACTTC
V: TRBV5-1; D: -; J: TRBJ2-2; size: few; CDR3: CASSLHRNTGELFF; DNA: TGCGCCAGCAGCCTTCACAGGAACACCGGGGAGCTGTTTTTT
V: TRBV28; D: -; J: TRBJ1-5; size: few; CDR3: CASSTSPGSQHF; DNA: TGTGCCAGCAGTACCAGTCCCGGGTCCCAGCATTTT
V: TRBV6-1; D: -; J: TRBJ2-1; size: -; CDR3: CASGRARDTYNEQFF; DNA: TGTGCCAGCGGTAGGGCTAGGGACACCTACAATGAGCAGTTCTTC
V: TRBV6-2/TRBV6-3; D: TRBD2; J: TRBJ2-1; size: -; CDR3: CAMRKGGNYNEQFF; DNA: TGTGCCATGCGTAAGGGAGGGAACTACAATGAGCAGTTCTTC
V: TRBV11-2; D: -; J: TRBJ2-7; size: -; CDR3: CASSLDRGFSYEQYF; DNA: TGTGCCAGCAGCTTAGATCGGGGTTTTTCCTACGAGCAGTACTTC
V: TRBV14; D: -; J: TRBJ2-5; size: -; CDR3: CASSQDRGLRDVTQYF; DNA: TGTGCCAGCAGCCAAGATCGCGGACTGCGCGATGTGACCCAGTACTTC
V: TRBV12-3/TRBV12-4; D: -; J: TRBJ1-6; size: many; CDR3: CASSPQGGLSPLHF; DNA: TGTGCCAGCAGTCCACAGGGAGGGTTATCACCCCTCCACTTT
V: TRBV15; D: -; J: TRBJ2-5; size: -; CDR3: CATRGGLLLSGAQETQYF; DNA: TGTGCCACCAGAGGAGGGCTCCTTTTAAGCGGAGCCCAAGAGACCCAGTACTTC
V: TRBV5-1; D: -; J: TRBJ2-5; size: few; CDR3: CASSQGQRQETQYF; DNA: TGCGCCAGCAGCCAGGGACAACGCCAAGAGACCCAGTACTTC
V: TRBV3-1; D: -; J: TRBJ2-5; size: many; CDR3: CASSQFWETQYF; DNA: TGTGCCAGCAGCCAGTTTTGGGAGACCCAGTACTTC
V: TRBV7-9; D: -; J: TRBJ2-5; size: -; CDR3: CASSLEEGGETQYF; DNA: TGTGCCAGCAGCTTAGAGGAAGGGGGGGAGACCCAGTACTTC
V: TRBV7-9; D: -; J: TRBJ2-1; size: few; CDR3: CASSLLGKRRGNEQFF; DNA: TGTGCCAGCAGCTTATTAGGAAAACGCAGGGGCAATGAGCAGTTCTTC
V: TRBV15; D: -; J: TRBJ2-2; size: many; CDR3: CATSRDKTSPGELFF; DNA: TGTGCCACCAGCAGAGATAAAACGTCGCCCGGGGAGCTGTTTTTT
V: TRBV6-1; D: -; J: TRBJ2-5; size: many; CDR3: CATHPRGAAQETQYF; DNA: TGTGCCACCCACCCCCGGGGAGCGGCTCAAGAGACCCAGTACTTC
V: TRBV28; D: -; J: TRBJ2-2; size: many; CDR3: CASTGLVFNTGELFF; DNA: TGTGCCAGCACGGGCCTTGTCTTTAACACCGGGGAGCTGTTTTTT
V: TRBV7-9; D: -; J: TRBJ2-5; size: many; CDR3: CASSPTRGETQYF; DNA: TGTGCCAGCAGCCCGACTCGGGGAGAGACCCAGTACTTC
V: TRBV20-1; D: TRBD1; J: TRBJ2-7; size: -; CDR3: CRMTTGREQYF; DNA: TGCAGGATGACGACAGGGCGCGAGCAGTACTTC
V: TRBV20-1; D: -; J: TRBJ2-3; size: many; CDR3: CTRGRDTDTQYF; DNA: TGCACTAGGGGCCGGGACACAGATACGCAGTATTTT
V: TRBV4-1; D: -; J: TRBJ2-5; size: -; CDR3: CASSPQGASGTETQYF; DNA: TGCGCCAGCAGCCCTCAGGGGGCTAGCGGGACAGAGACCCAGTACTTC
V: TRBV28; D: -; J: TRBJ2-7; size: -; CDR3: CASSSLGGGYEQYF; DNA: TGTGCCAGCAGTTCTCTCGGGGGAGGCTACGAGCAGTACTTC
V: TRBV6-9; D: TRBD1; J: TRBJ1-1; size: -; CDR3: CASSYSEGAASEAFF; DNA: TGTGCCAGCAGTTACTCCGAGGGGGCAGCGAGTGAAGCTTTCTTT
V: TRBV28; D: -; J: TRBJ2-2; size: many; CDR3: CASSLQGRYRGELFF; DNA: TGTGCCAGCAGTTTACAGGGGCGGTACAGGGGGGAGCTGTTTTTT
V: TRBV6-1; D: TRBD1; J: TRBJ2-1; size: -; CDR3: CASSKVPGQDNIGEQFF; DNA: TGTGCCAGCAGTAAAGTACCGGGACAGGATAATATTGGTGAGCAGTTCTTC
V: TRBV7-9; D: TRBD1; J: TRBJ2-5; size: many; CDR3: CASSFGQGQETQYF; DNA: TGTGCCAGCAGCTTCGGACAGGGCCAAGAGACCCAGTACTTC
V: TRBV27; D: -; J: TRBJ2-2; size: many; CDR3: CASSLALSQHPGELFF; DNA: TGTGCCAGCAGTTTAGCCTTATCCCAACACCCCGGGGAGCTGTTTTTT
V: TRBV15; D: TRBD1; J: TRBJ2-7; size: -; CDR3: CATSPGQGADEQYF; DNA: TGTGCCACCAGCCCGGGACAGGGGGCGGACGAGCAGTACTTC
V: TRBV7-2; D: -; J: TRBJ2-5; size: few; CDR3: CASSLSEPPQTQYF; DNA: TGTGCCAGCAGCTTAAGTGAGCCCCCACAGACCCAGTACTTC
V: TRBV12-3/TRBV12-4; D: TRBD1; J: TRBJ2-1; size: -; CDR3: CASSFHGQGIGEQFF; DNA: TGTGCCAGCAGTTTTCACGGACAGGGTATCGGTGAGCAGTTCTTC
V: TRBV15; D: -; J: TRBJ2-5; size: -; CDR3: CVTSRDVETQYF; DNA: TGTGTCACCAGCAGAGATGTCGAGACCCAGTACTTC
V: TRBV15; D: TRBD1; J: TRBJ2-2; size: -; CDR3: CATSRAEGTVNTGELFF; DNA: TGTGCCACCAGCAGGGCCGAAGGGACAGTAAACACCGGGGAGCTGTTTTTT
V: TRBV11-2; D: TRBD1; J: TRBJ1-2; size: -; CDR3: CASSPLSGTVANYGYTF; DNA: TGTGCCAGCAGCCCCCTTTCCGGGACAGTCGCTAACTATGGCTACACCTTC
V: TRBV27; D: -; J: TRBJ2-7; size: -; CDR3: CASSLFREQYF; DNA: TGTGCCAGCAGCCTATTCCGCGAGCAGTACTTC
V: TRBV24-1; D: TRBD2; J: TRBJ2-2; size: -; CDR3: CATSEGTSGYTGELFF; DNA: TGTGCCACCAGTGAGGGGACTAGCGGTTACACCGGGGAGCTGTTTTTT
V: TRBV2; D: TRBD1; J: TRBJ1-5; size: once; CDR3: CASSLRQGRDQPQHF; DNA: TGTGCCAGCAGCTTAAGACAGGGGAGAGATCAGCCCCAGCATTTT
V: TRBV28; D: -; J: TRBJ1-2; size: many; CDR3: CASSLGDTRARRSYTF; DNA: TGTGCCAGCAGTTTAGGCGACACAAGGGCCCGTCGGTCCTACACCTTC
V: TRBV25-1; D: TRBD1; J: TRBJ1-4; size: -; CDR3: CASSEGSGGNEKLFF; DNA: TGTGCCAGCAGTGAGGGATCAGGGGGTAATGAAAAACTGTTTTTT
V: TRBV2; D: TRBD1; J: TRBJ2-5; size: many; CDR3: CASSSRTGGWEETQYF; DNA: TGTGCCAGCAGTTCCCGGACAGGGGGCTGGGAAGAGACCCAGTACTTC
V: TRBV6-2/TRBV6-3; D: -; J: TRBJ2-5; size: many; CDR3: CASSYSPRNQETQYF; DNA: TGTGCCAGCAGTTACTCCCCAAGGAACCAAGAGACCCAGTACTTC
V: TRBV28; D: -; J: TRBJ2-2; size: -; CDR3: CASSPSSGSWTGELFF; DNA: TGTGCCAGCAGTCCCAGTAGCGGCAGTTGGACCGGGGAGCTGTTTTTT
V: TRBV28; D: TRBD2; J: TRBJ2-1; size: -; CDR3: CASSLRLAGIYKQFF; DNA: TGTGCCAGCAGTTTAAGGCTAGCGGGGATCTATAAGCAGTTCTTC
V: TRBV18; D: -; J: TRBJ2-1; size: -; CDR3: CASSPLRDSYNEQFF; DNA: TGTGCCAGCTCACCACTCCGGGACTCGTACAATGAGCAGTTCTTC
V: TRBV6-1; D: -; J: TRBJ1-1; size: many; CDR3: CASRQGLNTEAFF; DNA: TGTGCCAGCAGACAGGGACTGAACACTGAAGCTTTCTTT
V: TRBV28; D: TRBD2; J: TRBJ2-7; size: few; CDR3: CASSQAASGRSSSYEQYF; DNA: TGTGCCAGCAGCCAAGCCGCTAGCGGGAGGTCGAGCTCCTACGAGCAGTACTTC
V: TRBV6-1; D: -; J: TRBJ2-4; size: many; CDR3: CASSEEAGLIGGNIQYF; DNA: TGTGCCAGCAGCGAAGAAGCTGGGCTGATTGGGGGAAACATTCAGTACTTC